What follows describes a single T cell receptor beta chain. This sample is drawn from a study of cytotoxic CD8 clonotypes in ibrutinib-treated CLL. The protocol was immunoSEQ multiplex PCR, while the TCRdb copy is restricted to in-frame clones and leaves out a portion. The sample includes roughly 160,000 clones, less than 85% of them seen just once. The sample consisted of PBMCs, taken after 24 months of ibrutinib treatment. This receptor was identified in a human donor with chronic lymphocytic leukemia.

CDR3 bases: TGTGCCAGCAGTGAGGGGGGGCGGACCGGGGCACCCCTCCACTTT. Translation: CASSEGGRTGAPLHF. The rearrangement links TRBV6-1 to TRBJ1-6; D is possibly TRBD1 (6 bases). V was pared by 3 bases and J by 11 bases, with 17 bases between. This CDR3 is 15 amino acids long. Germline V gene sequence: CDR1 MNHNS, CDR2 SASEGT.